The 14 T cell receptor beta chains below all came from one sample that was sequenced in a study of control samples from healthy donors and cancer patients. TCRdb's table, derived via immunoSEQ multiplex PCR, lists solely in-frame clones and lacks some. The repertoire includes some 140,000 clones, roughly 94% of them detected once, and about 14% sits in the top ten. The material sequenced was PBMCs. The source is a man aged 55 to 70 with colorectal cancer.

This rearrangement joins TRBV19 to TRBJ2-5; D might be TRBD1 (5 bases). V lost 7 bases to trimming and J lost 4 bases, with 19 bases between them. The CDR3 spans 15 residues. Per the germline V gene, CDR1 is LNHDA and CDR2 is SQIVND (reference sequence). Here the CDR3 reads CASNQNMAGPETQYF. The CDR3 nucleotides are TGTGCCAGTAACCAGAATATGGCAGGGCCAGAGACCCAGTACTTC.

The rearrangement uses TRBV7-6 and TRBJ2-1; TRBD2 might be the D (5 bases). Per the germline V gene, CDR1 is SGHVS and CDR2 is FNYEAQ. This CDR3 spans 15 amino acids. V lost 3 bases and J 2 bases, leaving 11 bases between the germline ends. CDR3 region: CASSLRALPYNEQFF. Written as DNA, the CDR3 is TGTGCCAGCAGCTTGAGGGCCCTCCCCTACAATGAGCAGTTCTTC.

The chain carries TRBV5-5 and TRBJ2-1; 9 positions agree with TRBD2. Per the germline V gene, CDR1 is SGHKS and CDR2 is YYEKEE (reference sequence). With V trimmed by 4 bases and J by 4 bases, 12 bases remained unmatched. The CDR3 spans 17 residues. Here the CDR3 DNA reads TGTGCCAGCAGCGAGACGGGACTGGCGGGGGGGTACAATGAGCAGTTCTTC. Its protein product is CASSETGLAGGYNEQFF.

The V and J genes are TRBV6-5 and TRBJ1-2, with D maybe TRBD1 (5 bases). Germline CDR1 and CDR2: MNHEY and SVGAGI. The CDR3 has 16 amino acids. The ends were cut back, 0 bases at V and 0 bases at J, with 11 bases in the middle. CDR3 in DNA: TGTGCCAGCAGTTACTCCCGAACAGGAGCTAACTATGGCTACACCTTC. This encodes CASSYSRTGANYGYTF.

The genes are TRBV6-1 and TRBJ1-5; TRBD1 matches 7 bases. Germline trimming cut 3 bases from V and 11 bases from J; bases unmatched to any gene: 19. From germline, CDR1 is MNHNS and CDR2 SASEGT. This CDR3 region has 17 residues. This chain's CDR3 is CASSEEDRLTLGSAQHF. DNA for the CDR3: TGTGCCAGCAGTGAGGAGGACAGGCTGACTTTGGGATCAGCCCAGCATTTT.

This chain links TRBV10-3 with TRBJ2-2, with 9 bases matching TRBD1. Germline assignment: CDR1 ENHRY and CDR2 SYGVKD. The CDR3 contains 14 residues. The CDR3 DNA sequence: TGTGGAACCGGGACAGGGAGGAACACCGGGGAGCTGTTTTTT. Translated, it gives CGTGTGRNTGELFF.

The chain joins TRBV11-2 to TRBJ1-4, with TRBD1 as a possible D gene (5 bases). Trimming cost V 4 bases and J 10 bases, with 10 bases left between them. The germline gives CDR1 SGHAT, CDR2 FQNNGV. The CDR3 covers 12 residues. CDR3 bases: TGTGCCAGCAGCTCAGGGCTAGGAAAACTGTTTTTT. Translated, it gives CASSSGLGKLFF.

The genes are TRBV9 and TRBJ2-3, with a possible D match to TRBD2 (6 bases). The V end lost 0 bases, the J end lost 4 bases, and 6 bases lay between the germline ends. This CDR3 has 13 residues. Per the germline V gene, CDR1 is SGDLS and CDR2 is YYNGEE. As DNA, the CDR3 is TGTGCCAGCAGCGTAGGACTAGCAGATACGCAGTATTTT. It encodes CASSVGLADTQYF.

To note about this clone: This CDR3 is missing its conserved last phenylalanine or tryptophan, likely due to a read error. Because the CDR3's place on the DNA is in doubt, the DNA is left out and the CDR3 is given as listed by TCRdb. The chain uses TRBV21-1 and TRBJ2-3; TRBD2 is the table's D call and was not checked against the DNA. TRBV21-1 is a recognized pseudogene. Ends included, the CDR3 has 12 residues. The CDR3 region is CASSKVGGKAFV.

This clone was detected only a few times. This chain links TRBV6-2 or TRBV6-3 with TRBJ2-1, with no clear D. Germline CDR1 is MNHEY and CDR2 is SVGEGT. Trimming shortened V by 5 bases and J by 4 bases, and 12 bases separated the two germline ends. This CDR3 has 14 residues. This CDR3 is CASSPHTSYNEQFF. DNA of the CDR3: TGTGCCAGCAGTCCCCATACGAGTTACAATGAGCAGTTCTTC.

The chain carries TRBV4-1 and TRBJ2-7; D is unclear. The CDR3 spans 13 residues. In germline, CDR1 is MGHRA, CDR2 YSYEKL. Trimming took 0 bases from V and 3 from J, leaving 6 bases between them. This chain's CDR3 is CASSQDNSYEQYF. The CDR3 bases are TGCGCCAGCAGCCAAGATAACAGCTACGAGCAGTACTTC.

This clone showed up just a few times. Written as DNA, the CDR3 is TGTGCCAGCAGCAGCGAGATCCTACGAAGGGACGAGCAGTACTTC. This gives the protein CASSSEILRRDEQYF. V gene TRBV21-1 combines with J gene TRBJ2-7. TRBV21-1 is tagged as a pseudogene. The CDR3 is 15 amino acids.

J is TRBJ2-2 and V is TRBV18, with 7 bases that match TRBD2. The CDR3 has 15 amino acids. CDR1 is KGHSH and CDR2 is LQKENI in the germline V gene. V dropped 4 bases and J dropped 3; count of bases not matched to a gene: 5. The CDR3 nucleotides read TGTGCCAGCTCACGGGCCGCGGGGGACACCGGGGAGCTGTTTTTT. This gives the protein CASSRAAGDTGELFF. The entire variable domain, with the rest obtained from reference TRBV18 and TRBJ2-2, is as follows: NAGVMQNPRHLVRRRGQEARLRCSPMKGHSHVYWYRQLPEEGLKFMVYLQKENIIDESGMPKERFSAEFPKEGPSILRIQQVVRGDSAAYFCASSRAAGDTGELFFGEGSRLTVL.

The chain recombines TRBV2 with TRBJ1-1; D perhaps matches TRBD1 (5 bases). V was pared by 7 bases and J by 3 bases, with 15 bases between. This CDR3 is 14 amino acids long. The V gene's germline CDR1 is SNHLY and CDR2 FYNNEI. CDR3 loop: CASKAGMGYTEAFF. Written as DNA, the CDR3 is TGTGCCAGCAAAGCAGGGATGGGATACACTGAAGCTTTCTTT.